What follows are 20 T cell receptor beta chains derived from one specimen sequenced in a study of shared clonotypes between healthy human individuals (dated by TCRdb to 2020 to 2021). Library creation used the immunoSEQ multiplex PCR assay. TCRdb took this table from immuneACCESS and kept in-frame rearrangements with V and J called. Such tables lack part of the clones; where checked against another copy, unresolved V genes explain under half of the gap, and the rest is unexplained. This sample has about 1.5 million clones in its table, and around 98% of those were observed once. Less than 0.55% of the sample is held by the ten biggest clonotypes. The sequenced sample consisted of naive CD4+ T cells sorted from blood. In the paper's terms, the cell subset or site label means: CD45RA+ positively selected. The receptors originated from a man aged 30 to 39 in good health.

The gene calls are TRBV2 and TRBJ1-4, with unresolved D. CDR1 and CDR2 (germline): SNHLY, FYNNEI. The CDR3 covers 11 residues. V was pared by 4 bases and J by 6 bases, with 3 bases between. The CDR3 DNA is TGTGCCAGCAGTGTTTATGAAAAACTGTTTTTT. This translates into CASSVYEKLFF. Full variable domain (missing parts from reference TRBV2 and TRBJ1-4): EPEVTQTPSHQVTQMGQEVILRCVPISNHLYFYWYRQILGQKVEFLVSFYNNEISEKSEIFDDQFSVERPDGSNFTLKIRSTKLEDSAMYFCASSVYEKLFFGSGTQLSVL.

The chain employs TRBV11-2 and TRBJ2-2; D remains ambiguous. The V end was cut by 5 bases, the J end by 1 base, with 8 bases between. Germline CDR1 reads SGHAT; CDR2 reads FQNNGV. This CDR3 has 14 amino acids. CDR3 DNA sequence: TGTGCCAGCAGCAAACCACAGAACACCGGGGAGCTGTTTTTT. Translation: CASSKPQNTGELFF.

With respect to this clone: This specimen includes other DNA sequences encoding the same CDR3. This CDR3 reads CASSLGGRVETQYF. DNA of the CDR3: TGTGCCAGCAGTTTAGGCGGGAGGGTTGAGACCCAGTACTTC. The chain joins TRBV28 to TRBJ2-5; 9 bases agree with TRBD2. Germline assignment: CDR1 MDHEN and CDR2 SYDVKM. With V trimmed by 2 bases and J by 5 bases, 3 bases remained unmatched. There are 14 residues in the CDR3.

V gene TRBV30 combines with J gene TRBJ1-5; D gene uncertain. Between the trimmed V and J ends, which lost 2 bases and 4 bases, there was a span of 12 bases. This CDR3 is built from 14 residues. The germline V gene encodes CDR1 GTSNPN and CDR2 SVGIG (reference sequence). The CDR3 is CAWSHPGGNQPQHF. CDR3 DNA: TGTGCCTGGAGTCACCCCGGTGGTAATCAGCCCCAGCATTTT.

This clone appeared once. CDR3 bases: TGTGCCAGTAGTATATGGGGCGGGCGCTCCTACAATGAGCAGTTCTTC. This sequence encodes CASSIWGGRSYNEQFF. The rearrangement uses TRBV19 and TRBJ2-1; D is perhaps TRBD1 or TRBD2 (5 bases each). Germline CDR1 reads LNHDA; CDR2 reads SQIVND (reference sequence). This CDR3 comprises 16 residues. V dropped 2 bases and J dropped 0 bases, with 11 bases sitting between them.

This clone was counted once. Distinct nucleotide sequences in the sample also encode this CDR3. This chain uses TRBV28 with TRBJ2-7; no definite D call. V lost 4 bases, J lost 6 bases, and 7 bases lay in between. This CDR3 has 11 residues. From germline, CDR1 is MDHEN and CDR2 SYDVKM. CDR3 sequence: CASSSPGEQYF. Written as DNA, the CDR3 is TGTGCCAGCAGTTCCCCGGGCGAGCAGTACTTC.

This chain joins TRBV2 and TRBJ2-7; no reliable D call. The CDR3 sequence is 12 residues long. Germline V lookup: CDR1 SNHLY, CDR2 FYNNEI. Trimming took 8 bases from V and 8 from J, leaving 16 bases between them. The CDR3 region has the DNA TGTGCCAGCGCCGTTCTACGAGCGAAGCAGTACTTC. Translating gives CASAVLRAKQYF. Complete variable domain (other parts from reference TRBV2 and TRBJ2-7): EPEVTQTPSHQVTQMGQEVILRCVPISNHLYFYWYRQILGQKVEFLVSFYNNEISEKSEIFDDQFSVERPDGSNFTLKIRSTKLEDSAMYFCASAVLRAKQYFGPGTRLTVT.

V and J are TRBV19 and TRBJ2-2; D call uncertain. This CDR3 is 13 amino acids long. CDR1 LNHDA and CDR2 SQIVND come from the germline V gene (reference sequence). With 2 bases removed from V and 6 bases from J, the gap between germline ends came to 7 bases. The chain's CDR3 is CASSINGAGELFF. As DNA, the CDR3 is TGTGCCAGTAGTATAAACGGCGCCGGGGAGCTGTTTTTT.

V is TRBV7-9 and J is TRBJ2-1; D perhaps matches TRBD2 (5 bases). From germline, CDR1 is SEHNR and CDR2 FQNEAQ (reference sequence). V was pared by 5 bases and J by 8 bases, with 16 bases between. The CDR3 is made up of 14 amino acids. This CDR3 is CASSLLEVRDEQFF. In DNA, the CDR3 is TGTGCCAGCAGCCTGCTCGAGGTGAGGGATGAGCAGTTCTTC.

V usage is TRBV14 and J usage is TRBJ2-4; D gene ambiguous. The CDR3 has 13 amino acids. V shed 2 bases and J shed 8 bases, with 10 bases lying between them. The germline CDR1 and CDR2 sequences are SGHDN and FVKESK. The CDR3 loop is CASSQNVFHIQYF. In DNA, the CDR3 is TGTGCCAGCAGCCAAAATGTATTCCACATTCAGTACTTC.

The genes are TRBV7-8 and TRBJ2-1; D is unclear. CDR3 length: 13 residues. The germline V and J ends were trimmed by 1 base and 8 bases, with 9 bases remaining between them. The germline V gene has CDR1 SGHVS and CDR2 FQNEAQ. The CDR3 sequence: CASSLGIVYEQFF. The CDR3 DNA sequence: TGTGCCAGCAGCTTAGGTATCGTGTATGAGCAGTTCTTC.

The V gene is TRBV25-1, the J gene TRBJ2-7; D remains ambiguous. In germline, CDR1 is MGHDK, CDR2 SYGVNS. The CDR3 contains 13 residues. V was cut by 2 bases and J by 1 base, with 6 bases left in between. The DNA for the CDR3 is TGTGCCAGCAGTGAAGTGGTATCCTACGAGCAGTACTTC. It is translated as CASSEVVSYEQYF.

V gene TRBV5-1 combines with J gene TRBJ1-1, with TRBD1 as a possible D gene (5 bases). Looked up from germline, CDR1 is SGHRS and CDR2 is YFSETQ. The CDR3 length is 14 residues. Between the trimmed V and J ends, which lost 3 bases and 5 bases, there was a span of 14 bases. DNA of the CDR3: TGCGCCAGCAGCTCACGAGGGGAAGGGACTGAAGCTTTCTTT. It is translated as CASSSRGEGTEAFF. Full variable domain (missing parts from reference TRBV5-1 and TRBJ1-1): KAGVTQTPRYLIKTRGQQVTLSCSPISGHRSVSWYQQTPGQGLQFLFEYFSETQRNKGNFPGRFSGRQFSNSRSEMNVSTLELGDSALYLCASSSRGEGTEAFFGQGTRLTVV.

This clone was seen once. The chain employs TRBV4-2 and TRBJ1-1; TRBD1 is a possible D gene (6 bases). Germline CDR1 reads LGHNA; CDR2 reads YNFKEQ. This CDR3 is 15 amino acids long. V was trimmed by 1 base and J by 1 base, leaving 10 bases between them. The CDR3 region is CASSQGGQPNTEAFF. In nucleotides, the CDR3 is TGTGCCAGCAGCCAAGGCGGACAGCCGAACACTGAAGCTTTCTTT.

The chain recombines TRBV19 with TRBJ1-3; no clear D. This CDR3 has 15 residues. Germline-derived CDR1 and CDR2 are LNHDA and SQIVND (reference sequence). Trimming took 3 bases from V and 0 from J, leaving 9 bases between them. Here the CDR3 reads CASSIGPISGNTIYF. The CDR3 DNA is TGTGCCAGTAGTATTGGACCGATCTCTGGAAACACCATATATTTT. Combining the CDR3 with reference TRBV19 and TRBJ1-3 gives the whole variable domain DGGITQSPKYLFRKEGQNVTLSCEQNLNHDAMYWYRQDPGQGLRLIYYSQIVNDFQKGDIAEGYSVSREKKESFPLTVTSAQKNPTAFYLCASSIGPISGNTIYFGEGSWLTVV.

Points on this clone: This sample also contains other DNA sequences that code for the same CDR3. The J gene is TRBJ2-2, the V gene TRBV18, with D unresolved. V was cut by 3 bases and J by 4 bases, with 6 bases left in between. Germline CDR1 KGHSH, CDR2 LQKENI. The CDR3 contains 13 residues. CDR3 amino acids: CASSPLPTGELFF. The DNA for the CDR3 is TGTGCCAGCTCACCCCTCCCCACCGGGGAGCTGTTTTTT.

The V and J genes are TRBV7-7 and TRBJ2-1; D may be TRBD1 (5 bases). The CDR3 extends over 11 amino acids. Germline-derived CDR1 and CDR2 are SSHAT and FNYEAQ (reference sequence). V lost 5 bases and J 6 bases, leaving 5 bases between the germline ends. CDR3 nucleotides: TGTGCCAGCAGCCAGGGCAATGAGCAGTTCTTC. Amino acid sequence: CASSQGNEQFF.

The gene calls are TRBV6-5 and TRBJ1-1; D remains ambiguous. Germline CDR1 reads MNHEY; CDR2 reads SVGAGI. This CDR3 spans 13 amino acids. V was clipped by 2 bases and J by 1 base, with 5 bases between them. The CDR3 bases are TGTGCCAGCAGTTACCGGGGGAACACTGAAGCTTTCTTT. It specifies CASSYRGNTEAFF.

The V and J genes are TRBV4-2 and TRBJ2-2; D remains unclear. Germline values: CDR1 LGHNA, CDR2 YNFKEQ. V was shortened by 4 bases and J by 3 bases, with 21 bases between the two germline ends. This CDR3 contains 18 residues. CDR3 sequence (DNA): TGTGCCAGCAGCCGAAAGCTCCCTGGAGCCCAAGACACCGGGGAGCTGTTTTTT. Residues: CASSRKLPGAQDTGELFF.

This clone was recorded only once. The rearrangement uses TRBV2 and TRBJ1-2, with no clear D. The CDR3 spans 14 residues. Trimming pared 11 bases from V and 4 bases from J, leaving 20 bases between. CDR1 is SNHLY and CDR2 is FYNNEI in the germline V gene. The CDR3 nucleotides are TGTGCCGTTCCGGGCCCGTTTCTACGCTATGGCTACACCTTC. It yields the protein CAVPGPFLRYGYTF.